Listed below are T cell receptor beta chains from one sample, sequenced in a study of blood T cell repertoires in COVID-19. TCRdb keeps only in-frame clones here, not all; method: immunoSEQ multiplex PCR. The sample yields around 340,000 clones, approximately 82% seen once. Specimen: peripheral blood. The receptors come from a man aged 25 to 45 with active or convalescent COVID-19. Each CDR3 is given with its conserved first and last residue. Fields, in order: J gene, D gene, clone size, V gene, CDR3 protein, CDR3 DNA. A D gene is named only where the DNA matches it firmly. The size of a clone is reported for some rows only, either as once, few or many, or as a class for expanded clones.

j_gene: TRBJ1-2
d_gene: TRBD1
abundance: .
v_gene: TRBV6-6
CDR3aa: CASRIDRAYDYGYTF
CDR3nt: TGTGCCAGCAGGATTGACAGGGCATATGACTATGGCTACACCTTC

j_gene: TRBJ1-1
d_gene: .
abundance: .
v_gene: TRBV11-2
CDR3aa: CASSPREPVVAFF
CDR3nt: TGTGCCAGCAGCCCTCGGGAACCTGTAGTAGCTTTCTTT

j_gene: TRBJ2-1
d_gene: .
abundance: .
v_gene: TRBV10-3
CDR3aa: CATGRAGMTYNEQFF
CDR3nt: TGTGCCACTGGTCGGGCGGGTATGACCTACAATGAGCAGTTCTTC

j_gene: TRBJ1-4
d_gene: .
abundance: .
v_gene: TRBV7-2
CDR3aa: CASSLTGQGEKLFF
CDR3nt: TGTGCCAGCAGCTTAACTGGACAAGGGGAAAAACTGTTTTTT

j_gene: TRBJ2-5
d_gene: TRBD1
abundance: .
v_gene: TRBV28
CDR3aa: CASSRLTGEETQYF
CDR3nt: TGTGCCAGCAGTCGGCTAACAGGGGAAGAGACCCAGTACTTC

j_gene: TRBJ2-2
d_gene: .
abundance: few
v_gene: TRBV13
CDR3aa: CASSKRGSGGITGELFF
CDR3nt: TGTGCCAGCAGCAAAAGGGGATCAGGGGGGATCACCGGGGAGCTGTTTTTT

j_gene: TRBJ2-3
d_gene: TRBD2
abundance: few
v_gene: TRBV10-3
CDR3aa: CAIGRGLAGGPGDTQYF
CDR3nt: TGTGCCATCGGGCGGGGACTAGCGGGAGGGCCAGGAGATACGCAGTATTTT

j_gene: TRBJ2-3
d_gene: TRBD2
abundance: .
v_gene: TRBV7-3
CDR3aa: CASSLIGTMGDTQYF
CDR3nt: TGTGCCAGCAGCTTAATTGGGACTATGGGGGATACGCAGTATTTT

j_gene: TRBJ1-4
d_gene: TRBD1
abundance: .
v_gene: TRBV9
CDR3aa: CASSPPFGTGVKLFF
CDR3nt: TGTGCCAGCAGCCCTCCCTTTGGGACAGGGGTAAAACTGTTTTTT

j_gene: TRBJ1-1
d_gene: TRBD1
abundance: .
v_gene: TRBV7-3
CDR3aa: CASSSTGGWGTEAFF
CDR3nt: TGTGCCAGCAGCTCGACAGGGGGCTGGGGCACTGAAGCTTTCTTT